This entry features one TCR beta chain sequence. Its cognate antigen is unknown. The data are from a study of graft-versus-host responses after intestinal transplantation. Trimming took 6 bases from V and 6 from J, leaving 6 bases between them. CDR3 length: 11 amino acids. The germline V gene encodes CDR1 MNHNS and CDR2 SASEGT. The table came from immunoSEQ multiplex PCR; TCRdb's copy has only in-frame clones and leaves some out. The sample contains about 96,000 clones, over 85% of which appear only once. This material consisted of unstimulated CD4+ T cells sorted from spleen or lymph node cells, taken before intestinal transplant. This chain links TRBV6-1 with TRBJ2-4; weak D call: TRBD1 (6 bases). The TCR originated in a human donor who received an intestinal transplant. The CDR3 region has the DNA TGTGCCAGCAGGGACAGAAACATTCAGTACTTC. The encoded protein is CASRDRNIQYF.